A selection of T cell receptor beta chains follows, all from one sample in a study of T-cell memory formation after mild COVID-19. TCRdb redid the calling of the 5' RACE reads with MiXCR, one entry per CDR3 protein. The sample carries 170,000 or so distinct CDR3 sequences, 25% to 40% recorded once. Source material: PBMCs or a T cell subset sorted from them (not recorded which). Receptor source: an adult woman who had mild COVID-19 (a few samples of this study predate the infection). Cell type and time point are not known. Each CDR3 is given with its conserved first and last residue. D genes are given only for firm matches. Clone size, where shown, is once, few, many, or a class for clones that have expanded.

>TRBV29-1|TRBJ2-7|-|-
CSVDFTGRSSYEQYF
TGCAGCGTAGACTTCACAGGCAGGAGCTCCTACGAGCAGTACTTC
>TRBV7-9|TRBJ1-2|TRBD1|-
CASSLPDRGQGGYTF
TGTGCCAGCAGCTTACCGGACAGGGGGCAAGGAGGCTACACCTTC
>TRBV24-1|TRBJ2-5|TRBD2|few
CATSPSGGLQETQYF
TGTGCCACCAGTCCTAGCGGGGGACTCCAAGAGACCCAGTACTTC
>TRBV4-3|TRBJ2-3|-|few
CASSLSGGSDTQYF
TGCGCCAGCAGCCTCTCTGGGGGATCAGATACGCAGTATTTT
>TRBV24-1|TRBJ2-3|TRBD2|-
CATQGLAGAGDTQYF
TGTGCCACCCAAGGACTAGCGGGAGCGGGAGATACGCAGTATTTT
>TRBV5-1|TRBJ2-5|-|few
CASSREVQETQYF
TGCGCCAGCAGCCGAGAGGTCCAAGAGACCCAGTACTTC
>TRBV5-1|TRBJ1-2|-|-
CASSLGATGYGYTF
TGCGCCAGCAGCTTGGGGGCGACCGGCTATGGCTACACCTTC
>TRBV7-8|TRBJ2-3|TRBD2|-
CASSLGWAGGPLDTQYF
TGTGCCAGCAGCTTAGGTTGGGCGGGAGGGCCATTAGATACGCAGTATTTT
>TRBV29-1|TRBJ2-1|TRBD2|-
CSVESASGGIYNEQFF
TGCAGCGTTGAGTCTGCTAGCGGGGGTATCTACAATGAGCAGTTCTTC
>TRBV28|TRBJ1-5|TRBD1|-
CASMGTGGVWVSNQPQHF
TGTGCCAGCATGGGGACAGGGGGCGTTTGGGTTAGCAATCAGCCCCAGCATTTT
>TRBV30|TRBJ2-1|-|-
CAWSLSGTGDEQFF
TGTGCCTGGAGTCTATCGGGGACCGGGGATGAGCAGTTCTTC
>TRBV21-1|TRBJ2-1|-|-
CASRGQGRNSRIRNEQFF
TGTGCCAGCAGGGGACAGGGACGAAATTCAAGGATACGGAATGAGCAGTTCTTC
>TRBV7-2|TRBJ1-3|-|few
CASSPPNGMASGNTIYF
TGTGCCAGCAGCCCCCCGAATGGGATGGCCTCTGGAAACACCATATATTTT
>TRBV25-1|TRBJ1-3|-|few
CASSVRGSGNTIYF
TGTGCCAGCAGTGTTAGGGGCTCTGGAAACACCATATATTTT
>TRBV7-8|TRBJ1-6|-|-
CATRGGHYNSPLHF
TGTGCCACTCGGGGGGGACATTATAATTCACCCCTCCACTTT
>TRBV11-3|TRBJ2-5|-|-
CASSLAPQETQYF
TGTGCCAGCAGCTTAGCCCCACAAGAGACCCAGTACTTC
>TRBV4-3|TRBJ2-1|-|few
CASSQRTHYNEQFF
TGCGCCAGCAGCCAAAGGACGCATTACAATGAGCAGTTCTTC
>TRBV15|TRBJ2-7|TRBD2|-
CATSRGGLAPYEQYF
TGTGCCACCAGCAGAGGGGGACTAGCGCCGTACGAGCAGTACTTC
>TRBV29-1|TRBJ1-1|-|few
CSVRRNTEAFF
TGCAGCGTCAGGAGAAACACTGAAGCTTTCTTT
>TRBV3-1|TRBJ2-7|TRBD1|-
CASSQGGTGPYEQYF
TGTGCCAGCAGCCAAGGGGGGACAGGCCCCTACGAGCAGTACTTC
>TRBV3-1|TRBJ1-4|-|-
CASSQDRVAGRLFF
TGTGCCAGCAGCCAAGATCGGGTTGCAGGGAGATTGTTTTTT
>TRBV29-1|TRBJ2-3|TRBD2|-
CSVVWWEGAADTQYF
TGCAGCGTTGTTTGGTGGGAGGGCGCCGCAGATACGCAGTATTTT
>TRBV24-1|TRBJ2-3|-|-
CATSDFRGASTDTQYF
TGTGCCACCAGTGATTTCCGGGGGGCTAGCACAGATACGCAGTATTTT
>TRBV12-3/TRBV12-4|TRBJ2-5|-|few
CASSPAETQYF
TGTGCCAGCAGCCCGGCAGAGACCCAGTACTTC
>TRBV12-3/TRBV12-4|TRBJ2-7|-|few
CASSLGGTAPYEQYF
TGTGCCAGCAGCTTGGGGGGGACAGCTCCCTACGAGCAGTACTTC
>TRBV19|TRBJ2-7|-|-
CASSIPGAAYEQYF
TGTGCCAGTAGTATTCCCGGGGCGGCCTACGAGCAGTACTTC
>TRBV15|TRBJ2-3|-|-
CATGGQGHTDTQYF
TGTGCCACCGGGGGCCAGGGGCACACAGATACGCAGTATTTT
>TRBV20-1|TRBJ2-7|-|few
CSAVGTLRIDEQYF
TGCAGTGCTGTGGGGACCCTCCGGATCGACGAGCAGTACTTC
>TRBV7-9|TRBJ2-5|-|-
CASSIPLGIQETQYF
TGTGCCAGCAGCATCCCACTGGGTATCCAAGAGACCCAGTACTTC
>TRBV5-1|TRBJ2-1|TRBD2|many
CASSLDLAVSYNEQFF
TGCGCCAGCAGCTTGGATCTAGCGGTTTCCTACAATGAGCAGTTCTTC
>TRBV5-1|TRBJ2-7|TRBD1|-
CASSLGTGRSYEQYF
TGCGCCAGCAGCTTGGGGACAGGGAGGTCCTACGAGCAGTACTTC
>TRBV11-2|TRBJ2-1|-|-
CASSLAFGVGEQFF
TGTGCCAGCAGCTTAGCGTTCGGGGTAGGTGAGCAGTTCTTC
>TRBV5-6|TRBJ2-7|-|few
CASSGLTGSVEQYF
TGTGCCAGCAGTGGGTTAACAGGGTCGGTCGAGCAGTACTTC
>TRBV5-1|TRBJ2-1|-|many
CASSLPDIYNEQFF
TGCGCCAGCAGCTTGCCGGACATCTACAATGAGCAGTTCTTC
>TRBV7-9|TRBJ2-6|-|few
CASSSLVSGANVLTF
TGTGCCAGCAGTAGCCTCGTCTCTGGGGCCAACGTCCTGACTTTC
>TRBV6-5|TRBJ2-7|TRBD1|-
CASRIDRAYEQYF
TGTGCCAGCCGAATCGACAGGGCTTATGAGCAGTACTTC
>TRBV6-4|TRBJ2-2|TRBD2|few
CASSEESGGHGELFF
TGTGCCAGCAGTGAAGAGTCGGGAGGGCACGGGGAGCTGTTTTTT
>TRBV6-4|TRBJ1-1|-|few
CASSRGRDTEAFF
TGTGCCAGCAGCCGCGGGAGGGACACTGAAGCTTTCTTT
>TRBV11-2|TRBJ2-2|TRBD1|-
CASSANRDREFSGTAGELFF
TGTGCCAGCAGCGCGAACCGGGACAGGGAATTTTCGGGAACCGCCGGGGAGCTGTTTTTT
>TRBV18|TRBJ2-4|-|-
CASSETRKNIQYF
TGTGCCAGCTCAGAGACGAGGAAAAACATTCAGTACTTC
>TRBV7-8|TRBJ1-6|-|few
CASSFLQDSPLHF
TGTGCCAGCAGCTTTCTTCAAGATTCACCCCTCCACTTT
>TRBV7-9|TRBJ1-2|TRBD1|-
CASSGQGAGYTF
TGTGCCAGCAGCGGACAGGGGGCTGGCTACACCTTC
>TRBV7-9|TRBJ1-2|TRBD1|-
CASSSGQGDGYTF
TGTGCCAGCAGCTCAGGACAGGGCGATGGCTACACCTTC